A single sample is the source of the 32 T cell receptor beta chains below, sequenced in a study of T cell repertoires in cytomegalovirus infection (dated by TCRdb to the late 2010s). Sequenced on an Illumina HiSeq 1500. TCRdb ran its own pipeline on the public reads, namely fastp trimming at Q25 and MiXCR clone calling, and kept in-frame beta chains. Rows merge per CDR3 protein into single entries with the most common DNA and genes. The sample table lists about 530,000 distinct CDR3 sequences, around 27% of them with a count of one. The ten largest account for about 13% of the sample. Sequencing input: PBMCs. These receptors all stem from a human donor in good health (CMV status not recorded). Some clones in this sample may be carry-over from other donors' samples.

This clonotype was counted a few times. V and J are TRBV19 and TRBJ1-4, with D possibly matching TRBD1 (5 bases). Per germline, CDR1 LNHDA and CDR2 SQIVND (reference sequence). There are 16 residues in the CDR3. The V gene lost 6 bases and the J gene lost 0 bases, with 14 bases spanning the gap. CDR3 sequence (DNA): TGTGCCAGTAGGTCTGACAGACCTGCAACTAATGAAAAACTGTTTTTT. Amino acid sequence: CASRSDRPATNEKLFF.

The J gene is TRBJ2-6, the V gene TRBV7-2, with D unclear. This CDR3 contains 15 residues. V was pared by 1 base and J by 2 bases, with 6 bases between. Germline assignment: CDR1 SGHTA and CDR2 FQGNSA. CDR3 bases: TGTGCCAGCAGCTTAGGGCCACCTGGGGCCAACGTCCTGACTTTC. It translates to CASSLGPPGANVLTF.

The chain has TRBV19 and TRBJ1-2, with D unclear. V was pared by 0 bases and J by 5 bases, with 10 bases between. The germline CDR1 and CDR2 sequences are LNHDA and SQIVND (reference sequence). There are 14 residues in the CDR3. The DNA for the CDR3 is TGTGCCAGTAGTATAGATCTGTGGGGATATGGCTACACCTTC. This sequence encodes CASSIDLWGYGYTF.

This chain joins TRBV10-3 and TRBJ2-1; the match to TRBD2 covers 11 bases. The CDR3 length is 15 residues. The V and J ends lost 7 bases and 9 bases, in that order; junction bases with no gene match: 11. CDR1 ENHRY and CDR2 SYGVKD come from the germline V gene. In nucleotides, the CDR3 is TGTGCCATCAAGCCGACTAGCGGGACAGGATCTGAGCAGTTCTTC. Protein product: CAIKPTSGTGSEQFF.

DNA for the CDR3: TGTGCCACCAGCAGAGATTACGGCAGAGATAATGAAAAACTGTTTTTT. Residues: CATSRDYGRDNEKLFF. V is TRBV15 and J is TRBJ1-4, with D unclear. Germline CDR1 and CDR2: LNHNV and YYDKDF (reference sequence). The CDR3 consists of 16 residues. With 0 bases removed from V and 4 bases from J, the gap between germline ends came to 12 bases. The variable domain in full, completed from reference TRBV15 and TRBJ1-4, reads DAMVIQNPRYQVTQFGKPVTLSCSQTLNHNVMYWYQQKSSQAPKLLFHYYDKDFNNEADTPDNFQSRRPNTSFCFLDIRSPGLGDTAMYLCATSRDYGRDNEKLFFGSGTQLSVL.

The genes are TRBV19 and TRBJ2-7; 10 nucleotides align to TRBD1. The CDR3 loop spans 16 amino acids. Germline trimming cut 6 bases from V and 0 bases from J; bases unmatched to any gene: 8. The germline V gene has CDR1 LNHDA and CDR2 SQIVND (reference sequence). Here the CDR3 reads CASSGPGQGSSYEQYF. CDR3 sequence (DNA): TGTGCCAGTAGCGGACCGGGACAGGGGAGCTCCTACGAGCAGTACTTC.

This clonotype was seen a few times. This chain uses TRBV4-1 with TRBJ2-3, with D uncertain. Germline values: CDR1 MGHRA, CDR2 YSYEKL. CDR3 size: 15 residues. Trimming cost V 0 bases and J 0 bases, with 7 bases left between them. CDR3 sequence: CASSQDLRSTDTQYF. Written as DNA, the CDR3 is TGCGCCAGCAGCCAAGATCTTCGCAGCACAGATACGCAGTATTTT.

The rearrangement uses TRBV10-3 and TRBJ2-2; 7 nucleotides line up with TRBD1. CDR1 ENHRY and CDR2 SYGVKD come from the germline V gene. This CDR3 region has 16 residues. The ends lost 5 bases at V and 7 bases at J; junction bases unmatched: 13. The CDR3 loop reads CAISLGGHGWNGELFF. Written as DNA, the CDR3 is TGTGCCATCAGTCTAGGGGGCCACGGATGGAACGGGGAGCTGTTTTTT.

This clonotype was detected only a few times. The V gene is TRBV5-1, the J gene TRBJ2-2; 8 positions agree with TRBD1. V was clipped by 5 bases and J by 6 bases; unmatched bases: 3. The germline V gene encodes CDR1 SGHRS and CDR2 YFSETQ. This CDR3 has 13 residues. The CDR3, as DNA: TGCGCCAGCAGGCAGGGGGCATCCGGGGAGCTGTTTTTT. This sequence encodes CASRQGASGELFF.

The genes are TRBV19 and TRBJ2-5; 8 bases fit TRBD2. Germline V gives CDR1 LNHDA, CDR2 SQIVND (reference sequence). Germline trimming cut 10 bases from V and 5 bases from J; bases unmatched to any gene: 12. The CDR3 has 14 amino acids. The CDR3 DNA reads as TGTGCCACCCGGGAGGGGGGGCCTGTGGAGACCCAGTACTTC. Translation gives CATREGGPVETQYF.

The chain recombines TRBV2 with TRBJ1-2; the D gene is possibly TRBD1 (5 bases). The V and J ends lost 3 bases and 5 bases respectively, with 7 bases between them. Germline CDR1 SNHLY, CDR2 FYNNEI. CDR3 length: 12 amino acids. The CDR3 DNA sequence: TGTGCCAGCAGTGACGGGGGGTATGGCTACACCTTC. Translation: CASSDGGYGYTF.

The chain recombines TRBV12-3 or TRBV12-4 with TRBJ1-6; D not certain. Trimming removed 5 bases at V and 6 bases at J, with 11 bases between. This CDR3 region has 14 residues. CDR3 protein: CASSLGRSNSPLHF. The CDR3 nucleotides are TGTGCCAGCAGTCTTGGACGGAGTAATTCACCCCTCCACTTT.

This chain connects TRBV29-1 to TRBJ2-3, with D hard to call. V shed 7 bases and J shed 2 bases, with 13 bases lying between them. Germline CDR1 is SQVTM and CDR2 is ANQGSEA. The CDR3 is 13 residues long. CDR3 nucleotide sequence: TGCAGCGCCCGACGCGGTAACACAGATACGCAGTATTTT. Translation gives CSARRGNTDTQYF.

The chain combines TRBV12-3 or TRBV12-4 with TRBJ2-1; 10 nucleotides align to TRBD1. The V segment lost 5 bases and the J segment 7 bases; nucleotides outside the gene matches: 11. CDR3 length: 16 amino acids. This CDR3 is CASSTRTGGPNNEQFF. CDR3 nucleotide sequence: TGTGCCAGCAGTACCCGGACAGGGGGGCCCAATAATGAGCAGTTCTTC.

The CDR3 nucleotides are TGCGCCAGCAGCTTCGGACGGGACGGAGTCTCGGATGAGCAGTTCTTC. Its protein product is CASSFGRDGVSDEQFF. The rearrangement joins TRBV5-1 to TRBJ2-1, with D tentatively TRBD1 or TRBD2 (5 bases each). This CDR3 has 16 amino acids. V shed 2 bases and J shed 8 bases, with 20 bases lying between them. The germline V gene encodes CDR1 SGHRS and CDR2 YFSETQ.

This clonotype was counted a single time. This rearrangement joins TRBV20-1 to TRBJ2-1; D remains unclear. Per the germline V gene, CDR1 is DFQATT and CDR2 is SNEGSKA (reference sequence). V dropped 3 bases and J dropped 1 base, with 10 bases sitting between them. The CDR3 totals 14 residues. The CDR3 nucleotides read TGCAGTGCTAGCCCCGATCGGTCCTACAATGAGCAGTTCTTC. As protein: CSASPDRSYNEQFF.

The chain links TRBV30 to TRBJ1-1; D call uncertain. Trimming cost V 4 bases and J 7 bases, with 7 bases left between them. Germline-derived CDR1 and CDR2 are GTSNPN and SVGIG (reference sequence). This CDR3 region has 10 residues. The CDR3 reads CAWIRREAFF. The DNA of the CDR3 is TGTGCCTGGATTCGCCGTGAAGCTTTCTTT.

This clonotype came up a few times. This chain joins TRBV7-9 and TRBJ1-2; TRBD1 is a possible D gene (5 bases). Looked up from germline, CDR1 is SEHNR and CDR2 is FQNEAQ (reference sequence). The CDR3 loop spans 14 amino acids. V was pared by 5 bases and J by 8 bases, with 18 bases between. Here the CDR3 DNA reads TGTGCCAGCAGCCGGAGGGGAGGGGAAAACGGCTACACCTTC. Translated: CASSRRGGENGYTF.

The chain couples TRBV19 to TRBJ2-1, with D tentatively TRBD2 (6 bases). Germline assignment: CDR1 LNHDA and CDR2 SQIVND (reference sequence). This CDR3 region has 17 residues. The ends were cut back, 3 bases at V and 6 bases at J, with 21 bases in the middle. For the CDR3, the DNA is TGTGCCAGTAGTATGGTTGCGGGTGCGGGGTGGGGCAATGAGCAGTTCTTC. Translated, it gives CASSMVAGAGWGNEQFF.

This clonotype appeared many times. The V gene is TRBV12-3 or TRBV12-4, the J gene TRBJ2-1, with 12 bases lining up with TRBD2. The CDR3 length is 17 residues. Trimming at V came to 3 bases and at J to 1 base, leaving 4 bases not matched to a gene. The CDR3 sequence: CASSLILAGGSYNEQFF. The CDR3, as DNA: TGTGCCAGCAGTTTGATACTAGCGGGAGGTTCCTACAATGAGCAGTTCTTC.

As DNA, the CDR3 is TGCAGTGCCAGCGGGACTAGCGGTTTCCGTTCCTCCTACAATGAGCAGTTCTTC. Translated, it gives CSASGTSGFRSSYNEQFF. V gene TRBV20-1 combines with J gene TRBJ2-1, with 11 bases aligning to TRBD2. CDR1 and CDR2 (germline): DFQATT, SNEGSKA (reference sequence). Trimming at V came to 6 bases and at J to 0 bases, leaving 13 bases not matched to a gene. This CDR3 region has 18 residues.

J is TRBJ2-1 and V is TRBV20-1; 9 nucleotides match TRBD2. The V gene's germline CDR1 is DFQATT and CDR2 SNEGSKA (reference sequence). The CDR3 consists of 16 residues. J was trimmed by 6 bases and V by 0 bases; bases with no gene match: 9. CDR3 residues: CSARDFLAGEVNEQFF. The CDR3 nucleotides read TGCAGTGCTAGAGATTTCTTAGCGGGAGAGGTCAATGAGCAGTTCTTC.

The chain is built from TRBV12-3 or TRBV12-4 and TRBJ1-1; no clear D. The CDR3 contains 12 residues. V was shortened by 3 bases and J by 7 bases, with 9 bases between the two germline ends. CDR3 loop: CASSFSIYEAFF. In DNA form, the CDR3 reads TGTGCCAGCAGTTTTTCCATTTATGAAGCTTTCTTT.

The chain joins TRBV7-6 to TRBJ2-1; D not certain. V was trimmed by 3 bases and J by 5 bases, leaving 17 bases between them. Germline V gene data show CDR1 as SGHVS and CDR2 as FNYEAQ. The CDR3 has 16 residues. The CDR3 is CASSFDGYPPNNEQFF. The CDR3 DNA reads TGTGCCAGCAGCTTTGACGGTTACCCACCCAACAATGAGCAGTTCTTC.

This clonotype was seen ten or more times. The rearrangement joins TRBV7-2 to TRBJ2-2; 11 bases align to TRBD2. This CDR3 region has 16 residues. Germline CDR1 reads SGHTA; CDR2 reads FQGNSA. Losses at the gene ends were 6 bases for V and 6 bases for J; bases not matched to a gene: 9. CDR3 residues: CASRRKRTSGPGELFF. Here the CDR3 DNA reads TGTGCCAGCAGGCGAAAGAGGACTAGCGGGCCCGGGGAGCTGTTTTTT.

V gene TRBV4-1 combines with J gene TRBJ2-3; D is perhaps TRBD2 (6 bases). This CDR3 is 17 amino acids long. V lost 0 bases and J lost 4, with 17 bases in between. Germline values: CDR1 MGHRA, CDR2 YSYEKL. CDR3 in amino acids: CASSQDLTRSAADTQYF. For the CDR3, the DNA is TGCGCCAGCAGCCAAGATTTGACTAGAAGTGCCGCAGATACGCAGTATTTT.

This chain links TRBV2 with TRBJ1-1; TRBD1 is a possible D gene (6 bases). There are 13 residues in the CDR3. The germline V gene encodes CDR1 SNHLY and CDR2 FYNNEI. Trimming took off 0 bases at V and 5 bases at J, with 7 bases between the two ends. The CDR3 nucleotides read TGTGCCAGCAGTGAAGCAGGGGGGACTGAAGCTTTCTTT. Translating gives CASSEAGGTEAFF.

This chain links TRBV23-1 with TRBJ2-1; tentatively, D is TRBD2 (6 bases). TRBV23-1 is an open reading frame, and its role is uncertain. The CDR3 consists of 15 residues. The germline V and J ends were trimmed by 5 bases and 5 bases, with 16 bases remaining between them. The CDR3 DNA is TGCGCCAGCAGTAAAACCGGGACTCCCAACAATGAGCAGTTCTTC. The encoded protein is CASSKTGTPNNEQFF.

This CDR3 reads CASRPRRSTPYEQYV. The CDR3 DNA reads TGTGCCAGCAGACCTAGGCGGAGTACCCCCTACGAGCAGTACGTC. The rearrangement joins TRBV6-5 to TRBJ2-7; no clear D. The length of the CDR3 is 15 residues. Trimming pared 6 bases from V and 2 bases from J, leaving 17 bases between. Germline V CDR1 and CDR2: MNHEY, SVGAGI.

This clonotype was counted a few times. The chain uses TRBV7-2 and TRBJ2-1; 14 bases line up with TRBD2. The CDR3 loop spans 17 amino acids. Unmatched junction bases numbered 8, after V lost 2 bases and J lost 8 bases. Looked up from germline, CDR1 is SGHTA and CDR2 is FQGNSA. The CDR3 sequence: CASSLYGLAGGGHEQFF. Here the CDR3 DNA reads TGTGCCAGCAGCTTATACGGACTAGCGGGAGGAGGTCATGAGCAGTTCTTC.

J is TRBJ2-2 and V is TRBV7-4; D perhaps matches TRBD1 (5 bases). This CDR3 contains 16 residues. V gave up 5 bases and J gave up 1 base, with 14 bases separating them. CDR1 and CDR2 (germline): SGHVT, SQSDAQ. The CDR3 DNA is TGTGCCAGCAGCCCGGCCGGCAGGGTGAACACCGGGGAGCTGTTTTTT. Translated: CASSPAGRVNTGELFF.

Details on this clonotype: A much larger clone differs by one base, so this may be a read error. The V gene is TRBV7-9, the J gene TRBJ2-7; no clear D. CDR3 length equals 12 residues. Trimming took 5 bases from V and 2 from J, leaving 7 bases between them. Germline loops: CDR1 SEHNR, CDR2 FQNEAQ (reference sequence). The CDR3, as DNA: TGTGCCAGCAGCCCCCCGACCTACGAGCAGTACTTC. It specifies CASSPPTYEQYF.